A single sample gave rise to the 32 T cell receptor beta chains below, sequenced in a study of cytomegalovirus exposure and HLA in healthy donors. 13 Jbeta primers and 60 Vbeta primers were used for the PCR. Assay used: immunoSEQ multiplex PCR; TCRdb lists only in-frame clones, some missing. The table lists about 54,000 clones. The sequencing sample was made of PBMCs. Every receptor here comes from a woman in her 40s in good health and CMV-seronegative.

V usage is TRBV9 and J usage is TRBJ2-7; 12 nucleotides agree with TRBD2. Germline loops: CDR1 SGDLS, CDR2 YYNGEE. The J segment lost 6 bases and the V segment lost 0 bases, leaving 10 bases of the junction unmatched. CDR3 length: 17 residues. The CDR3 protein is CASSVGLAGVYPSEQYF. As DNA, the CDR3 is TGTGCCAGCAGCGTAGGACTAGCGGGAGTTTACCCCAGCGAGCAGTACTTC.

The chain joins TRBV30 to TRBJ1-5; 9 nucleotides match TRBD1. This CDR3 is 15 amino acids long. The V gene's germline CDR1 is GTSNPN and CDR2 SVGIG (reference sequence). V shed 5 bases and J 5 bases; nucleotides not matched to a gene: 10. The CDR3 sequence is CAWLRGQGPDQPQHF. CDR3 sequence (DNA): TGTGCCTGGTTAAGGGGACAGGGTCCGGATCAGCCCCAGCATTTT.

The chain couples TRBV7-3 to TRBJ1-2; 7 positions agree with TRBD1. Germline CDR1 SGHTA, CDR2 FQGTGA. The CDR3 is made up of 13 amino acids. The junction had 7 bases not matched to a gene; V was cut back by 3 bases and J by 9 bases. CDR3 sequence: CASSFTGENRYTF. Written as DNA, the CDR3 is TGTGCCAGCAGCTTTACAGGGGAGAATCGCTACACCTTC.

The CDR3 is CASRDRAQDGYTF. The CDR3 DNA sequence: TGTGCCAGCAGGGACAGGGCTCAGGATGGCTACACCTTC. This chain uses TRBV6-1 with TRBJ1-2; 8 bases align to TRBD1. V was pared by 6 bases and J by 6 bases, with 6 bases of the junction left unmatched. This CDR3 comprises 13 residues. Germline V lookup: CDR1 MNHNS, CDR2 SASEGT.

The chain couples TRBV11-2 to TRBJ2-7; D remains ambiguous. Trimming pared 1 base from V and 6 bases from J, leaving 10 bases between. The germline CDR1 and CDR2 sequences are SGHAT and FQNNGV. CDR3 length: 13 amino acids. In DNA, the CDR3 is TGTGCCAGCAGCTTAGCTCTCTACGGCGAGCAGTACTTC. It is translated as CASSLALYGEQYF.

The chain employs TRBV7-3 and TRBJ2-3; TRBD1 agrees at 11 bases. The V segment lost 5 bases and the J segment 5 bases; nucleotides outside the gene matches: 3. Germline CDR1 reads SGHTA; CDR2 reads FQGTGA. This CDR3 has 14 residues. The CDR3 DNA is TGTGCCAGCAGCCCGGGACAGGGGGGAGATACGCAGTATTTT. Its protein is CASSPGQGGDTQYF.

The gene calls are TRBV25-1 and TRBJ1-2; 7 nucleotides line up with TRBD1. Germline V CDR1 and CDR2: MGHDK, SYGVNS. The CDR3 loop spans 13 amino acids. Germline trimming cut 9 bases from V and 7 bases from J; bases unmatched to any gene: 11. CDR3 residues: CASYDRVMSGYTF. As DNA, the CDR3 is TGTGCCAGTTATGACAGGGTGATGAGTGGCTACACCTTC.

This chain uses TRBV2 with TRBJ1-4; 7 nucleotides agree with TRBD1. Trimming took 6 bases from V and 7 from J; bases not matched to a gene: 8. This CDR3 region has 14 residues. Germline assignment: CDR1 SNHLY and CDR2 FYNNEI. The CDR3: CASSLQGGSEKLFF. CDR3 DNA sequence: TGTGCCAGCAGCCTTCAGGGGGGCAGTGAAAAACTGTTTTTT.

According to its frequency, this clone is medium-sized. This chain connects TRBV7-2 to TRBJ1-3; tentatively, D is TRBD1 (5 bases). V lost 5 bases and J lost 4, with 15 bases in between. The CDR3 contains 15 residues. CDR1 SGHTA and CDR2 FQGNSA come from the germline V gene. The CDR3 is CASSTQGGAGNTIYF. The CDR3 coding sequence is TGTGCCAGCAGCACGCAGGGTGGAGCCGGAAACACCATATATTTT. The whole variable domain, filled in from reference TRBV7-2 and TRBJ1-3, reads GAGVSQSPSNKVTEKGKDVELRCDPISGHTALYWYRQSLGQGLEFLIYFQGNSAPDKSGLPSDRFSAERTGGSVSTLTIQRTQQEDSAVYLCASSTQGGAGNTIYFGEGSWLTVV.

V gene TRBV5-1 combines with J gene TRBJ1-6, with 8 positions matching TRBD1. Germline assignment: CDR1 SGHRS and CDR2 YFSETQ. The CDR3 totals 15 residues. The V segment lost 4 bases and the J segment 3 bases; nucleotides outside the gene matches: 3. The CDR3 bases are TGCGCCAGCAGCGTGGGACAGGTCTATAATTCACCCCTCCACTTT. Translated: CASSVGQVYNSPLHF.

The rearrangement joins TRBV7-3 to TRBJ1-1; a weak D match, TRBD1 (5 bases). V lost 6 bases to trimming and J lost 6 bases, with 17 bases between them. CDR3 length: 14 amino acids. Germline CDR1 SGHTA, CDR2 FQGTGA. CDR3 protein: CASRIQPGGAEAFF. The DNA of the CDR3 is TGTGCCAGCAGGATACAGCCGGGGGGGGCTGAAGCTTTCTTT.

The rearrangement uses TRBV28 and TRBJ2-7; D is unresolved. There are 15 residues in the CDR3. Germline V gene lookup returns CDR1 MDHEN and CDR2 SYDVKM. The V end lost 0 bases, the J end lost 2 bases, and 11 bases lay between the germline ends. This CDR3 is CASSLWGSLAYEQYF. The CDR3 DNA follows: TGTGCCAGCAGTTTATGGGGCAGTCTCGCCTACGAGCAGTACTTC.

The chain carries TRBV15 and TRBJ1-2; 10 bases map to TRBD1. J was trimmed by 5 bases and V by 5 bases; bases with no gene match: 2. The CDR3 runs to 13 residues. In germline, CDR1 is LNHNV, CDR2 YYDKDF (reference sequence). The CDR3 DNA is TGTGCCACCAGCGTGGGACAGGGGTATGGCTACACCTTC. Amino acid sequence: CATSVGQGYGYTF. Full variable domain (rest looked up from reference TRBV15 and TRBJ1-2): DAMVIQNPRYQVTQFGKPVTLSCSQTLNHNVMYWYQQKSSQAPKLLFHYYDKDFNNEADTPDNFQSRRPNTSFCFLDIRSPGLGDTAMYLCATSVGQGYGYTFGSGTRLTVV.

The J gene is TRBJ1-5, the V gene TRBV6-4; D is ambiguous. The V and J ends lost 10 bases and 7 bases respectively, with 14 bases between them. This CDR3 has 12 residues. Germline loops: CDR1 MRHNA, CDR2 SNTAGT. This CDR3 reads CATTSGGQPQHF. Written as DNA, the CDR3 is TGTGCCACCACGTCGGGTGGGCAGCCCCAGCATTTT.

V usage is TRBV11-2 and J usage is TRBJ2-1, with 7 nucleotides matching TRBD1. The CDR3 covers 15 residues. V was clipped by 5 bases and J by 5 bases; unmatched bases: 9. Germline-derived CDR1 and CDR2 are SGHAT and FQNNGV. CDR3 sequence: CASSDTRQGDNEQFF. DNA for the CDR3: TGTGCCAGCAGCGACACTAGGCAGGGGGACAATGAGCAGTTCTTC.

J is TRBJ1-3 and V is TRBV29-1, with no clear D. The length of the CDR3 is 13 residues. CDR1 SQVTM and CDR2 ANQGSEA come from the germline V gene. V lost 3 bases, J lost 0 bases, and 6 bases lay in between. The CDR3 coding sequence is TGCAGCGTTGACGGAGACTCTGGAAACACCATATATTTT. Encoded protein: CSVDGDSGNTIYF.

The chain uses TRBV9 and TRBJ2-5; TRBD2 agrees at 7 bases. This CDR3 region has 14 residues. V was pared by 6 bases and J by 7 bases, with 12 bases of the junction left unmatched. CDR1 is SGDLS, CDR2 YYNGEE, per germline. CDR3 in amino acids: CASTVRGEGGTQYF. DNA of the CDR3: TGTGCCAGCACCGTCCGGGGGGAAGGCGGGACCCAGTACTTC.

V usage is TRBV7-8 and J usage is TRBJ1-1; no clear D. CDR1 and CDR2 from the germline V gene are SGHVS and FQNEAQ. CDR3 length equals 15 residues. The V and J ends lost 3 bases and 4 bases respectively, with 15 bases between them. The CDR3 spells CASSFGGGISTEAFF. CDR3 DNA sequence: TGTGCCAGCAGCTTTGGAGGAGGGATTAGCACTGAAGCTTTCTTT.

This chain connects TRBV19 to TRBJ1-2; 10 bases match TRBD1. The J segment lost 5 bases and the V segment lost 8 bases, leaving 5 bases of the junction unmatched. CDR1 and CDR2 (germline): LNHDA, SQIVND (reference sequence). The CDR3 spans 13 residues. The CDR3 DNA is TGTGCCAGTCGGGACAGGGGTAATTATGGCTACACCTTC. Amino acid sequence: CASRDRGNYGYTF.

This chain links TRBV6-5 with TRBJ2-5, with no clear D. The tail of the sequence fits TRBJ2-7 better, so the J call may be wrong. Germline assignment: CDR1 MNHEY and CDR2 SVGAGI. CDR3 length: 15 amino acids. CDR3 nucleotides: TGTGCCAGCAGTTACGAGGTTTCAACAACCTACGAGCAGTACTTC. The encoded protein is CASSYEVSTTYEQYF.

The J gene is TRBJ1-4, the V gene TRBV28; D is undetermined. Trimming stripped 5 bases from V and 1 base from J, with 11 bases between. Germline CDR1 MDHEN, CDR2 SYDVKM. This CDR3 comprises 15 residues. The CDR3 DNA is TGTGCCAGCAGTCACCAGGCGAGAACTAATGAAAAACTGTTTTTT. This codes for CASSHQARTNEKLFF.

The chain combines TRBV6-5 with TRBJ2-7; no clear D. The V gene's germline CDR1 is MNHEY and CDR2 SVGAGI. V gave up 7 bases and J gave up 3 bases, with 16 bases separating them. This CDR3 region has 14 residues. The CDR3 bases are TGTGCCAGCAACCCCTTGCTGAGCCGCTACGAGCAGTACTTC. This gives the protein CASNPLLSRYEQYF.

V usage is TRBV18 and J usage is TRBJ1-1; tentatively, D is TRBD1 (6 bases). Germline assignment: CDR1 KGHSH and CDR2 LQKENI. The CDR3 contains 15 residues. Between the trimmed V and J ends, which lost 1 base and 2 bases, there was a span of 11 bases. The CDR3 sequence is CASSPRAGENTEAFF. CDR3 nucleotide sequence: TGTGCCAGCTCACCACGGGCAGGGGAAAACACTGAAGCTTTCTTT. Variable domain in full (rest from reference TRBV18 and TRBJ1-1): NAGVMQNPRHLVRRRGQEARLRCSPMKGHSHVYWYRQLPEEGLKFMVYLQKENIIDESGMPKERFSAEFPKEGPSILRIQQVVRGDSAAYFCASSPRAGENTEAFFGQGTRLTVV.

The chain couples TRBV7-8 to TRBJ1-1; 9 positions match TRBD1. V trimming: 5 bases; J trimming: 1 base; junction bases outside the gene matches: 8. The V gene's germline CDR1 is SGHVS and CDR2 FQNEAQ. CDR3 length: 16 residues. The CDR3 protein is CASSPTGGGTNTEAFF. CDR3 sequence (DNA): TGTGCCAGCAGCCCGACAGGGGGAGGAACGAACACTGAAGCTTTCTTT.

The rearrangement links TRBV28 to TRBJ2-1, with D possibly matching TRBD1 (5 bases). The CDR3 extends over 15 amino acids. The germline V gene encodes CDR1 MDHEN and CDR2 SYDVKM. Trimming removed 6 bases from V and 5 bases from J, with 17 bases in between. The CDR3 DNA follows: TGTGCCAGCAGCCCGACAGATTTAACCGACAATGAGCAGTTCTTC. This codes for CASSPTDLTDNEQFF.

This CDR3 is CASSATESFYYGYTF. The DNA of the CDR3 is TGTGCCAGCAGCGCGACAGAAAGCTTCTACTATGGCTACACCTTC. The genes are TRBV9 and TRBJ1-2; a weak D match, TRBD1 (5 bases). Germline CDR1 is SGDLS and CDR2 is YYNGEE. Trimming removed 3 bases at V and 3 bases at J, with 15 bases between. The CDR3 sequence is 15 residues long.

CDR3 loop: CAWSVRENQPQHF. The CDR3 DNA reads as TGTGCCTGGAGTGTACGGGAGAATCAGCCCCAGCATTTT. The V call is TRBV30, the J call TRBJ1-5; D unresolved. The V and J ends lost 0 bases and 4 bases respectively, with 7 bases between them. The CDR3 extends over 13 amino acids. The germline CDR1 and CDR2 sequences are GTSNPN and SVGIG (reference sequence).

CDR3 nucleotides: TGCAGCGTGCGGACAAGGCCCCAAACCGGGAACACTGAAGCTTTCTTT. Its translation: CSVRTRPQTGNTEAFF. The gene calls are TRBV29-1 and TRBJ1-1; possible D gene TRBD1, 5 bases. Germline values: CDR1 SQVTM, CDR2 ANQGSEA. V was cut by 6 bases and J by 1 base, with 21 bases left in between. The CDR3 runs to 16 residues.

The chain uses TRBV7-6 and TRBJ1-4; D uncertain. The CDR3 runs to 15 residues. Germline CDR1 is SGHVS and CDR2 is FNYEAQ. V lost 1 base and J lost 5, with 11 bases in between. In DNA, the CDR3 is TGTGCCAGCAGCTTAGAGGGAGGAAACAATGAAAAACTGTTTTTT. Its translation: CASSLEGGNNEKLFF.

The chain couples TRBV2 to TRBJ1-1; possibly TRBD1 for D (5 bases). CDR3 length: 11 residues. Between the trimmed V and J ends, which lost 7 bases and 10 bases, there was a span of 13 bases. Germline assignment: CDR1 SNHLY and CDR2 FYNNEI. The CDR3 sequence is CASIGGSGAFF. CDR3 nucleotide sequence: TGTGCCAGCATCGGGGGGAGCGGAGCTTTCTTT.

This chain links TRBV7-2 with TRBJ2-1, with a possible D match to TRBD2 (6 bases). The germline V gene encodes CDR1 SGHTA and CDR2 FQGNSA. Between the trimmed V and J ends, which lost 0 bases and 5 bases, there was a span of 20 bases. The CDR3 spans 18 residues. The CDR3 protein is CASSLAARGSGFDNEQFF. DNA for the CDR3: TGTGCCAGCAGCTTAGCGGCGCGGGGCAGTGGATTCGACAATGAGCAGTTCTTC.

This sequence joins TRBV29-1 and TRBJ2-1; possibly TRBD1 for D (6 bases). Trimming pared 7 bases from V and 8 bases from J, leaving 15 bases between. The length of the CDR3 is 12 residues. Germline CDR1 SQVTM, CDR2 ANQGSEA. The CDR3 here is CSAGAHADEQFF. CDR3 DNA sequence: TGCAGCGCAGGGGCCCACGCAGATGAGCAGTTCTTC.